One T cell receptor (beta chain) is described in this entry. Its specificity is unknown. This entry comes from a study of PD-L1 blockade in urothelial cancer. Study at large: Patients, treated from about 2014 onward, received atezolizumab 1,200 mg intravenously every 3 weeks. Study patients had been treated with 0 to 3 previous chemotherapy regimens. Study-wide points: Expansion of tumor-associated blood clones at 3 weeks was greater in durable-benefit patients.

Spiked synthetic TCR analogs estimated absolute template abundance per PCR. Repertoires were generated with immunoSEQ multiplex PCR, while TCRdb's copy carries only in-frame clones and drops some. In the table there are tens of thousands of clones, 70% to 90% of which are singletons. Trimming at V came to 0 bases and at J to 0 bases, leaving 8 bases not matched to a gene. CDR1 and CDR2 from the germline V gene are MGHRA and YSYEKL. CDR3 length equals 20 residues. The TCR originated in a man between 60 and 75 years old with urothelial cancer. Sample: PBMCs, taken around atezolizumab (anti-PD-L1) treatment. The chain is built from TRBV4-1 and TRBJ2-2; TRBD2 aligns across 12 bases. In DNA, the CDR3 is TGCGCCAGCAGCCAAGAGATACTAGCGGGGGGCCGGTCGAACACCGGGGAGCTGTTTTTT. Translating gives CASSQEILAGGRSNTGELFF.